Listed below are T cell receptor beta chains from one sample, sequenced in a study of T cell responses to AZD1222 COVID-19 vaccine. Assay: immunoSEQ multiplex PCR; the TCRdb copy retains only in-frame clones and omits some. This sample yields 73,000 or so clones, of which approximately 80% are seen a single time; about 5.6% belongs to the top ten. The sample consisted of peripheral blood, taken on day 0 of AZD1222 vaccination. The receptors stem from an adult in good health. The CDR3 runs from the conserved cysteine through the conserved F or W.

v_gene	j_gene	CDR3aa
TRBV28	TRBJ1-6	CASSFTGQLTYNSPLHF
TRBV11-3	TRBJ2-1	CASSRGYEQFF
TRBV3-1/TRBV3-2	TRBJ1-5	CASSQDLNQPQHF
TRBV27	TRBJ1-4	CASSFDLQGHEKLFF
TRBV5-6	TRBJ1-6	CASSFWEDRNSPLHF
TRBV11-2	TRBJ1-2	CASSVGTGYGYTF
TRBV3-1/TRBV3-2	TRBJ2-7	CASSRIIGRDSTYEQYF
TRBV30	TRBJ2-3	CAWSVPPQRDTQYF
TRBV13	TRBJ1-1	CASSLVSGGKYTEAFF
TRBV9	TRBJ1-2	CASRPGSINYGYTF
TRBV7-2	TRBJ2-3	CASRSGTSGNTQYF
TRBV11-3	TRBJ1-1	CASSLDLLGTEAFF
TRBV19	TRBJ1-4	CASTWQAAANEKLFF
TRBV11-2	TRBJ2-5	CASSRGRNRGHQETQYF
TRBV5-1	TRBJ1-2	CASSLAPSNYGYTF
TRBV2	TRBJ2-5	CASTGGRAQYF
TRBV3-1/TRBV3-2	TRBJ1-1	CASSQDGTAVTEAFF
TRBV27	TRBJ2-2	CASGQRLAATGELFF
TRBV6-6	TRBJ1-4	CASPPVPLFF
TRBV29-1	TRBJ2-1	CSVGAPYNEQFF
TRBV9	TRBJ1-5	CASSATGNNINQPQHF
TRBV15	TRBJ2-1	CATSRLAGGSSHEQFF
TRBV6-1	TRBJ2-7	CASSDKSWGPYEQYF
TRBV6-5	TRBJ2-7	CASSNRASSSYEQYF
TRBV18	TRBJ1-2	CASSPGPMMDYGYTF
TRBV30	TRBJ1-6	CAGRTGGNSPLHF
TRBV3-1/TRBV3-2	TRBJ1-2	CASSQTNRYTF
TRBV7-2	TRBJ1-2	CASSSTGMTNYGYTF
TRBV5-6	TRBJ1-4	CASSLPTNEKLFF
TRBV6-6	TRBJ2-7	CASSYSTGLGNEQYF
TRBV11-3	TRBJ1-1	CASTSGEGARNTEAFF
TRBV6-2/TRBV6-3	TRBJ2-7	CASSVAGTLNEQYF
TRBV7-2	TRBJ2-7	CASSLGGNRYEQYF
TRBV4-3	TRBJ2-3	CASSFRGETDTQYF
TRBV5-1	TRBJ1-4	CASSLAVDEKLFF
TRBV9	TRBJ1-2	CAQTGGWVYGYTF
TRBV13	TRBJ1-3	CASSPDRISGNTIYF
TRBV27	TRBJ2-2	CASSPRGPGASTGELFF
TRBV29-1	TRBJ1-3	CSVGGGGDPSGNTIYF
TRBV6-5	TRBJ2-7	CASSTTGTGTYEQYF
TRBV5-1	TRBJ2-1	CASSWGTANEQFF
TRBV7-9	TRBJ2-7	CASRGTGAYEQYF
TRBV10-2	TRBJ2-1	CASSEAVGQGSNEQFF
TRBV27	TRBJ2-7	CASSSGGGGLYEQYF
TRBV29-1	TRBJ2-3	CSIEWGSADTQYF
TRBV3-1/TRBV3-2	TRBJ2-1	CASSQDRLRGDEQFF
TRBV7-2	TRBJ2-7	CASSSGGGGSYEQYF
TRBV4-2	TRBJ1-4	CASSQDYWEGRGEKLFF
TRBV27	TRBJ1-4	CASSLARMGEKLFF
TRBV7-9	TRBJ1-2	CASSPMGPDGYTF
TRBV19	TRBJ1-1	CASNSGWGRGTEAFF
TRBV2	TRBJ1-1	CASLGGYTEAFF
TRBV11-2	TRBJ1-6	CASSLDSGYNSPLHF
TRBV7-3	TRBJ2-1	CASSAGQGIYDEQFF